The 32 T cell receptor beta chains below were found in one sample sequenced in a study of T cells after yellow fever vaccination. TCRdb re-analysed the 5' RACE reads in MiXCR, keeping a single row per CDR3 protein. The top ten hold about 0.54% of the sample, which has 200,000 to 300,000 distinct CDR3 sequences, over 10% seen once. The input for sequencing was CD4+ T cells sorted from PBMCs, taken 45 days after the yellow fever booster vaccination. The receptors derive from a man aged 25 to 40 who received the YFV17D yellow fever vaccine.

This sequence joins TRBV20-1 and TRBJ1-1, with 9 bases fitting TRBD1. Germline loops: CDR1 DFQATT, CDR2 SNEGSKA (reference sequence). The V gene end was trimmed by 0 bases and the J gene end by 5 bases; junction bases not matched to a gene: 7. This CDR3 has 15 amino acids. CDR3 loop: CSARDRGTGFTEAFF. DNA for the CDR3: TGCAGTGCTAGAGATCGAGGGACAGGGTTTACTGAAGCTTTCTTT.

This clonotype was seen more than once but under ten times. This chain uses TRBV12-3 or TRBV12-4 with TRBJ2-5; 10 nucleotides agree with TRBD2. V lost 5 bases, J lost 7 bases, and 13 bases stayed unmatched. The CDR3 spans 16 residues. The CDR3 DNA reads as TGTGCCAGCAGTCCCCCTAGCGGGAGCTCCGGGGTGACCCAGTACTTC. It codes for CASSPPSGSSGVTQYF.

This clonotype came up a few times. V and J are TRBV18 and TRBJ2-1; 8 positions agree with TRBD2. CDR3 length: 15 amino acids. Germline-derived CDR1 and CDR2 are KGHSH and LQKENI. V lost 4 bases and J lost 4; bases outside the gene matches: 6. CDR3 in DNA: TGTGCCAGCTCACTCACACTAGCGGAGTACAATGAGCAGTTCTTC. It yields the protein CASSLTLAEYNEQFF.

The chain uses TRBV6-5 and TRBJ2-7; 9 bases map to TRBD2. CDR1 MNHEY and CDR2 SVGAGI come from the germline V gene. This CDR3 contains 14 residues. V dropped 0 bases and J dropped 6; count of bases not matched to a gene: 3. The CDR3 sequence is CASSYSSGSVEQYF. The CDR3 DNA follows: TGTGCCAGCAGTTACTCTAGCGGGAGTGTCGAGCAGTACTTC.

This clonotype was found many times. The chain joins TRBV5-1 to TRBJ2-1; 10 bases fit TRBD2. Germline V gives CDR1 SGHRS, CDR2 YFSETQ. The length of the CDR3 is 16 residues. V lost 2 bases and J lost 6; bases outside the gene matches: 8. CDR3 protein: CASSFSPGLATNEQFF. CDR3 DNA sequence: TGCGCCAGCAGCTTTTCCCCGGGACTAGCGACCAATGAGCAGTTCTTC.

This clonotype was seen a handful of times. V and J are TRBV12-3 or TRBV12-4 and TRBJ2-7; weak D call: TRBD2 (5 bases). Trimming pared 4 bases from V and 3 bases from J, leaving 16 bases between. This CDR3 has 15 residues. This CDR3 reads CASSSRPRSGYEQYF. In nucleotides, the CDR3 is TGTGCCAGCAGTTCCCGCCCAAGGAGCGGCTACGAGCAGTACTTC.

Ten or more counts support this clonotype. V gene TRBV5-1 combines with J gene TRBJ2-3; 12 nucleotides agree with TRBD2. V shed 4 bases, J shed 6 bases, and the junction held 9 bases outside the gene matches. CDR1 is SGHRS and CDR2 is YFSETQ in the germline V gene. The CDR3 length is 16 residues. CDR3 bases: TGCGCCAGCAGCGCCTCCGGGACTAGCGGGTCGGATACGCAGTATTTT. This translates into CASSASGTSGSDTQYF.

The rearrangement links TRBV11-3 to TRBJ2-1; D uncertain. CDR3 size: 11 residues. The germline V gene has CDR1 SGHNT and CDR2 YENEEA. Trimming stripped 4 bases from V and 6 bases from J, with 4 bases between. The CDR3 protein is CASSSANEQFF. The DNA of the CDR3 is TGTGCCAGCAGCTCGGCCAATGAGCAGTTCTTC.

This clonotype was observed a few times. The CDR3 nucleotides are TGCAGCGTTGAAGATCAGGCAGAGGGTTTGCCCTACGAGCAGTACTTC. Translation gives CSVEDQAEGLPYEQYF. V gene TRBV29-1 combines with J gene TRBJ2-7; tentative D call: TRBD2 (5 bases). CDR1 SQVTM and CDR2 ANQGSEA come from the germline V gene. CDR3 length: 16 amino acids. V lost 0 bases and J lost 2, with 17 bases in between.

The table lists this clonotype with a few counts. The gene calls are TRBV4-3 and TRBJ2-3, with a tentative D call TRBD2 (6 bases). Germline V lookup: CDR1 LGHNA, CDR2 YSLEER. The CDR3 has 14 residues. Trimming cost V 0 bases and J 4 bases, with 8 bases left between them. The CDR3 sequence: CASSQDWRADTQYF. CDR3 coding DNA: TGCGCCAGCAGCCAAGATTGGAGGGCAGATACGCAGTATTTT.

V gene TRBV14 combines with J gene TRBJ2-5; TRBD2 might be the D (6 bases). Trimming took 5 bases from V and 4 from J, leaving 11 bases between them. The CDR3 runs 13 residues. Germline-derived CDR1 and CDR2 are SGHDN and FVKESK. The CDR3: CASSAAGRETQYF. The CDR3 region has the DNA TGTGCCAGCAGCGCGGCGGGGCGAGAGACCCAGTACTTC.

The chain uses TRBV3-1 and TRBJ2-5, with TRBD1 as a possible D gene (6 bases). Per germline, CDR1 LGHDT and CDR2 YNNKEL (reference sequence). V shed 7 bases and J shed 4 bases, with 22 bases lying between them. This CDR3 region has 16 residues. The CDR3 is CASTPGLMPGVETQYF. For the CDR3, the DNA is TGTGCCAGCACCCCAGGGCTTATGCCAGGGGTAGAGACCCAGTACTTC.

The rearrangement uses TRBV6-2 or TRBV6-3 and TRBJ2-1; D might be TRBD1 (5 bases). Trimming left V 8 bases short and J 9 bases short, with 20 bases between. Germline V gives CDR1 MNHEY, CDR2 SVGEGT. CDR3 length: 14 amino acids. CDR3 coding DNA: TGTGCCAGCTTCAGGGCTAGTGGTCTCGGTGAGCAGTTCTTC. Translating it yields CASFRASGLGEQFF.

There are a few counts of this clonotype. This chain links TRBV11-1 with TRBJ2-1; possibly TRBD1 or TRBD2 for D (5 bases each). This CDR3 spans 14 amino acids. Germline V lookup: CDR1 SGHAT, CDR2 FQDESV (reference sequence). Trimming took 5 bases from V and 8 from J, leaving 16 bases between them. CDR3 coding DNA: TGTGCCAGCAGCCCATCGATACGGGACGATGAGCAGTTCTTC. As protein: CASSPSIRDDEQFF.

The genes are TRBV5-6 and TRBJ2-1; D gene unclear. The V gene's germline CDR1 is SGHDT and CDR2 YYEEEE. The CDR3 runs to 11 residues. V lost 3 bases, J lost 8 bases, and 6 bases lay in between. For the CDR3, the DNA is TGTGCCAGCAGCTCCTGGGATGAGCAGTTCTTC. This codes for CASSSWDEQFF.

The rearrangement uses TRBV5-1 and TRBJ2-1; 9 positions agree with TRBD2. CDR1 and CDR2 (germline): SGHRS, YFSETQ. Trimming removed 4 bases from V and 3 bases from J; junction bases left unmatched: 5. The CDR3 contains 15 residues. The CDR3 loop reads CASSDQTSGYNEQFF. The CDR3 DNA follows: TGCGCCAGCAGCGATCAGACTAGCGGCTACAATGAGCAGTTCTTC.

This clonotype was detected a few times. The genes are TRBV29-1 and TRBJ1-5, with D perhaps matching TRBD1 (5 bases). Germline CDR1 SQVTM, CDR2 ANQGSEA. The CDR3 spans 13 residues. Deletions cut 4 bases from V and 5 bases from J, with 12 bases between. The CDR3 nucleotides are TGCAGCGTTGGGTGGGGGGAAGATCAGCCCCAGCATTTT. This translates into CSVGWGEDQPQHF. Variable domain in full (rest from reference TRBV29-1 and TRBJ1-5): SAVISQKPSRDICQRGTSLTIQCQVDSQVTMMFWYRQQPGQSLTLIATANQGSEATYESGFVIDKFPISRPNLTFSTLTVSNMSPEDSSIYLCSVGWGEDQPQHFGDGTRLSIL.

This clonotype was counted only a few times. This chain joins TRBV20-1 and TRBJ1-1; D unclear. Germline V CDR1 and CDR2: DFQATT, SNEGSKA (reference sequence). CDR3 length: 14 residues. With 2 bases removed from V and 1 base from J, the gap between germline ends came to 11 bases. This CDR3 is CSARPGDRNTEAFF. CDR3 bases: TGCAGTGCTAGACCAGGCGATCGGAACACTGAAGCTTTCTTT.

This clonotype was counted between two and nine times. The CDR3 coding sequence is TGTGCCAGCAGCAAGTGGACTAGCGGGAGAGGTGGTGAGCAGTTCTTC. The encoded protein is CASSKWTSGRGGEQFF. V gene TRBV7-6 combines with J gene TRBJ2-1; 13 nucleotides align to TRBD2. V gave up 5 bases and J gave up 9 bases; unmatched junction bases: 10. The CDR3 loop spans 16 amino acids. Germline V CDR1 and CDR2: SGHVS, FNYEAQ.

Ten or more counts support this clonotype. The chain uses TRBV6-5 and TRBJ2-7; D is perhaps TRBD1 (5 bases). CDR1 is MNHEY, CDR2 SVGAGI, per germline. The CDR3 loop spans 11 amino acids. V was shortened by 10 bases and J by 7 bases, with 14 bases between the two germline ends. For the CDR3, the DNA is TGTGCCACCCAGGGCTTGGGGGAGCAGTACTTC. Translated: CATQGLGEQYF.

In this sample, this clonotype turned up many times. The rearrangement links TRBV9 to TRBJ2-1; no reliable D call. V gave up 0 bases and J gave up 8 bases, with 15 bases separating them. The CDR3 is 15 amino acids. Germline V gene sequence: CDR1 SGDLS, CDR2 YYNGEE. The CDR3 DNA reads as TGTGCCAGCAGCGTAGCCCCCTCTATTGGACATGAGCAGTTCTTC. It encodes CASSVAPSIGHEQFF. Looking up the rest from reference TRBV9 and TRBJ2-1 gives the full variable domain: DSGVTQTPKHLITATGQRVTLRCSPRSGDLSVYWYQQSLDQGLQFLIQYYNGEERAKGNILERFSAQQFPDLHSELNLSSLELGDSALYFCASSVAPSIGHEQFFGPGTRLTVL.

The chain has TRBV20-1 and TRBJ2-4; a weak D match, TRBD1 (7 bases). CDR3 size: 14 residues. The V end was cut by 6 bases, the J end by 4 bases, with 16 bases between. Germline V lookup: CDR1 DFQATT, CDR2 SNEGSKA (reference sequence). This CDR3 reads CSAGDQGGKNIQYF. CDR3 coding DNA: TGCAGTGCCGGCGACCAGGGGGGAAAAAACATTCAGTACTTC.

CDR3 sequence reads: CSARTPQGPNEQFF. In nucleotides, the CDR3 is TGCAGTGCTAGAACCCCACAGGGGCCCAATGAGCAGTTCTTC. The chain couples TRBV20-1 to TRBJ2-1; 7 bases are shared with TRBD1. The CDR3 consists of 14 residues. Trimming cost V 2 bases and J 6 bases; bases outside gene matches: 7. Germline V gene sequence: CDR1 DFQATT, CDR2 SNEGSKA (reference sequence).

CDR3 sequence: CASTKSGAYNEQFF. Written as DNA, the CDR3 is TGTGCCAGCACGAAAAGCGGGGCCTACAATGAGCAGTTCTTC. V usage is TRBV7-9 and J usage is TRBJ2-1; 7 bases agree with TRBD2. J lost 2 bases, V lost 7 bases, and 5 bases had no gene match. This CDR3 spans 14 amino acids. Germline-derived CDR1 and CDR2 are SEHNR and FQNEAQ (reference sequence).

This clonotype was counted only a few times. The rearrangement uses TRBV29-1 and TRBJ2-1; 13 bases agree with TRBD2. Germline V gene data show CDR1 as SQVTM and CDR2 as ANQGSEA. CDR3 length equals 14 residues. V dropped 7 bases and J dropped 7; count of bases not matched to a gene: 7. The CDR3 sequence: CSDRTSGSLNEQFF. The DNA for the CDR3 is TGCAGCGACAGGACTAGCGGGAGTCTAAATGAGCAGTTCTTC.

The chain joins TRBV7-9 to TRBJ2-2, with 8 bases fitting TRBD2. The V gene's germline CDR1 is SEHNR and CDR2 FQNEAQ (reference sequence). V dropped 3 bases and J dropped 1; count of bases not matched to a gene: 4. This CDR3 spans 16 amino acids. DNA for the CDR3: TGTGCCAGCAGCTTTCTTAGCGGGGTGAACACCGGGGAGCTGTTTTTT. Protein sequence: CASSFLSGVNTGELFF.

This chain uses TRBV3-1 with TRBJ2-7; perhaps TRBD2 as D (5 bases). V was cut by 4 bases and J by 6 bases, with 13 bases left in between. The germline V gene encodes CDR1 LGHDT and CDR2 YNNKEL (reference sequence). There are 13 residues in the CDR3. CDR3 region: CASSPGIRSEQYF. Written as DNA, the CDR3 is TGTGCCAGCAGCCCGGGGATTCGCTCCGAGCAGTACTTC.

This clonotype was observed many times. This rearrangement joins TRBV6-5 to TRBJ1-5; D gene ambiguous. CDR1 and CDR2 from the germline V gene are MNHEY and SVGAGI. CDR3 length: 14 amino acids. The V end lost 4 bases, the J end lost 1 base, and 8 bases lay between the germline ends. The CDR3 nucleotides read TGTGCCAGCAGTTCGAGGTGGAGCAATCAGCCCCAGCATTTT. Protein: CASSSRWSNQPQHF.

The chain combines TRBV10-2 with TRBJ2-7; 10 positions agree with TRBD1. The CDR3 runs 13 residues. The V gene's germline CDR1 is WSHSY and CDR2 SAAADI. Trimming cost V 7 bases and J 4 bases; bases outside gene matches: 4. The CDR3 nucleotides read TGCGCCAGCAACCGGGACAGGGGATACGAGCAGTACTTC. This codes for CASNRDRGYEQYF.

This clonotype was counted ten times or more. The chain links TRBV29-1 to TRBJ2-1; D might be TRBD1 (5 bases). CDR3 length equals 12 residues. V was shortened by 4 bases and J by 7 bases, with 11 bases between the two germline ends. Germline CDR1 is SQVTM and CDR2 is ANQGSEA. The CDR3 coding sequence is TGCAGCGTTGGGGGAAAGGGGAATGAGCAGTTCTTC. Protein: CSVGGKGNEQFF.

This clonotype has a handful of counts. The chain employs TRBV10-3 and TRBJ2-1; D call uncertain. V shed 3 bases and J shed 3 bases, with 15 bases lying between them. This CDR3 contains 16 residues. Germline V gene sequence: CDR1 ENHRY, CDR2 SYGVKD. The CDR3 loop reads CAISDAGRVSYNEQFF. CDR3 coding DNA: TGTGCCATCAGTGATGCCGGACGGGTAAGCTACAATGAGCAGTTCTTC.

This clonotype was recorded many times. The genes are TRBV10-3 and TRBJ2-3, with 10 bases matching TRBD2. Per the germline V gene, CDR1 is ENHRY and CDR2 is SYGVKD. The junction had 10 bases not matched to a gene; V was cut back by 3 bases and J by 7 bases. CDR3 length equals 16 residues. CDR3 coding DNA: TGTGCCATCAGTGACAGTGGAGCGGGAGGGCGTAATACGCAGTATTTT. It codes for CAISDSGAGGRNTQYF.